Each of the 26 T cell receptor beta chains below was sequenced from the same sample in a study of control samples from healthy donors and cancer patients. TCRdb keeps only in-frame clones here, not all; method: immunoSEQ multiplex PCR. The sample lists around 80,000 clones, around 87% seen once, with over 15% in the top ten. The sequenced sample was blood. The receptors come from a man aged 50 or older in good health.

This clone appeared a few times. The chain uses TRBV4-2 and TRBJ2-5, with D possibly called TRBD1 or TRBD2 (7 bases each). Trimming left V 3 bases short and J 8 bases short, with 16 bases between. The length of the CDR3 is 14 residues. Germline-derived CDR1 and CDR2 are LGHNA and YNFKEQ. CDR3 coding DNA: TGTGCCAGCAGCCACCAGGGGGGAGGGGAAACCCAGTACTTC. It codes for CASSHQGGGETQYF.

CDR3 bases: TGTGCCAGCAGCTTAGTGGCTAGTCAAGAGACCCAGTACTTC. Residues: CASSLVASQETQYF. The chain combines TRBV7-2 with TRBJ2-5; the D is unclear. CDR3 length equals 14 residues. Germline V lookup: CDR1 SGHTA, CDR2 FQGNSA. V dropped 1 base and J dropped 2 bases, with 8 bases sitting between them.

CDR3 in DNA: TGCAGCGTAGAACAGGGGGCGGGCACCGGGGAGCTGTTTTTT. It codes for CSVEQGAGTGELFF. The chain links TRBV29-1 to TRBJ2-2; 9 nucleotides match TRBD1. Germline values: CDR1 SQVTM, CDR2 ANQGSEA. V shed 6 bases, J shed 4 bases, and the junction held 6 bases outside the gene matches. This CDR3 has 14 residues.

This chain links TRBV7-2 with TRBJ1-1; weak D call: TRBD1 (6 bases). The germline V gene has CDR1 SGHTA and CDR2 FQGNSA. The CDR3 runs 14 residues. V was trimmed by 3 bases and J by 0 bases, leaving 8 bases between them. Written as DNA, the CDR3 is TGTGCCAGCAGCTTCCAGGGGATGAACACTGAAGCTTTCTTT. Translating gives CASSFQGMNTEAFF. Full variable domain (missing parts from reference TRBV7-2 and TRBJ1-1): GAGVSQSPSNKVTEKGKDVELRCDPISGHTALYWYRQSLGQGLEFLIYFQGNSAPDKSGLPSDRFSAERTGGSVSTLTIQRTQQEDSAVYLCASSFQGMNTEAFFGQGTRLTVV.

V is TRBV30 and J is TRBJ2-7; D may match TRBD1 or TRBD2 (6 bases each). Trimming removed 0 bases from V and 3 bases from J, with 12 bases in between. Germline V gene lookup returns CDR1 GTSNPN and CDR2 SVGIG (reference sequence). The CDR3 is made up of 14 amino acids. CDR3: CAWSVNREVYEQYF. In nucleotides, the CDR3 is TGTGCCTGGAGTGTGAACAGGGAGGTCTACGAGCAGTACTTC.

The chain joins TRBV5-8 to TRBJ2-1; TRBD1 might be the D (6 bases). The CDR3 extends over 19 amino acids. V was shortened by 2 bases and J by 5 bases, with 26 bases between the two germline ends. Germline V gene lookup returns CDR1 SGHTS and CDR2 YDEGEE. The CDR3 loop reads CASSFFQGTGFYRDNEQFF. As DNA, the CDR3 is TGTGCCAGCAGCTTTTTTCAGGGCACAGGCTTTTACAGGGACAATGAGCAGTTCTTC.

The rearrangement links TRBV4-3 to TRBJ1-2; TRBD1 matches at 8 bases. J was trimmed by 2 bases and V by 1 base; bases with no gene match: 9. Germline V gives CDR1 LGHNA, CDR2 YSLEER. The CDR3 contains 17 residues. The CDR3 here is CASSQAWQGAANYGYTF. In nucleotides, the CDR3 is TGCGCCAGCAGCCAAGCTTGGCAGGGGGCGGCAAACTATGGCTACACCTTC.

This chain joins TRBV2 and TRBJ2-7; unclear D gene. Germline V gene lookup returns CDR1 SNHLY and CDR2 FYNNEI. Deletions cut 8 bases from V and 0 bases from J, with 17 bases between. This CDR3 has 15 residues. The CDR3 DNA follows: TGTGCCAGCGTAGGAGACCTCTCCCTCTCCTACGAGCAGTACTTC. Its translation is CASVGDLSLSYEQYF.

The CDR3 nucleotides are TGTGCCTGGAGTCCCTCCATGGGGGCGGGCAATCAGCCCCAGCATTTT. Its protein is CAWSPSMGAGNQPQHF. The V and J genes are TRBV30 and TRBJ1-5; weak D call: TRBD1 (6 bases). This CDR3 comprises 16 residues. Germline CDR1 and CDR2: GTSNPN and SVGIG (reference sequence). The germline V and J ends were trimmed by 2 bases and 2 bases, with 16 bases remaining between them. Based on the CDR3 plus reference TRBV30 and TRBJ1-5, the full variable domain is SQTIHQWPATLVQPVGSPLSLECTVEGTSNPNLYWYRQAAGRGLQLLFYSVGIGQISSEVPQNLSASRPQDRQFILSSKKLLLSDSGFYLCAWSPSMGAGNQPQHFGDGTRLSIL.

V usage is TRBV2 and J usage is TRBJ2-1; D is tentatively TRBD1 or TRBD2 (5 bases each). The germline CDR1 and CDR2 sequences are SNHLY and FYNNEI. This CDR3 has 13 residues. V was cut by 8 bases and J by 7 bases, with 15 bases left in between. CDR3 region: CASVASWGNEQFF. The CDR3 DNA sequence: TGTGCCAGCGTGGCTAGCTGGGGGAATGAGCAGTTCTTC.

The gene calls are TRBV6-4 and TRBJ2-3; no reliable D call. V was shortened by 5 bases and J by 0 bases, with 9 bases between the two germline ends. Per germline, CDR1 MRHNA and CDR2 SNTAGT. This CDR3 has 14 residues. The CDR3 protein is CASSRGYSTDTQYF. DNA of the CDR3: TGTGCCAGCAGTCGAGGTTATAGCACAGATACGCAGTATTTT.

This clone was observed a single time. The chain employs TRBV7-2 and TRBJ2-2; D assignment may be TRBD1 or TRBD2 (5 bases each). The CDR3 spans 13 residues. Germline CDR1 is SGHTA and CDR2 is FQGNSA. V lost 8 bases, J lost 7 bases, and 14 bases lay in between. Here the CDR3 reads CASGGEGDGELFF. The CDR3 nucleotides are TGTGCCAGCGGGGGAGAAGGGGACGGGGAGCTGTTTTTT.

This clone appeared a few times. This chain connects TRBV6-2 or TRBV6-3 to TRBJ1-1, with no clear D. Germline lookup yields CDR1 MNHEY and CDR2 SVGEGT. The length of the CDR3 is 13 residues. The germline V and J ends were trimmed by 4 bases and 2 bases, with 8 bases remaining between them. This CDR3 is CASSSDYNTEAFF. The CDR3 DNA reads TGTGCCAGCAGTTCTGATTACAACACTGAAGCTTTCTTT.

The chain carries TRBV18 and TRBJ2-2; D unresolved. CDR3 size: 16 residues. V was pared by 3 bases and J by 1 base, with 12 bases between. Germline V gene sequence: CDR1 KGHSH, CDR2 LQKENI. The CDR3 loop reads CASSPLVGMNTGELFF. CDR3 coding DNA: TGTGCCAGCTCACCTCTGGTAGGGATGAACACCGGGGAGCTGTTTTTT. Variable domain in full (rest from reference TRBV18 and TRBJ2-2): NAGVMQNPRHLVRRRGQEARLRCSPMKGHSHVYWYRQLPEEGLKFMVYLQKENIIDESGMPKERFSAEFPKEGPSILRIQQVVRGDSAAYFCASSPLVGMNTGELFFGEGSRLTVL.

The chain carries TRBV18 and TRBJ1-5, with D possibly TRBD1 on 5 matching bases. The CDR3 totals 13 residues. The ends were cut back, 6 bases at V and 5 bases at J, with 11 bases in the middle. From germline, CDR1 is KGHSH and CDR2 LQKENI. The CDR3 loop reads CASSDPGDQPQHF. DNA for the CDR3: TGTGCCAGCTCCGACCCGGGGGATCAGCCCCAGCATTTT.

The rearrangement joins TRBV5-1 to TRBJ1-1; D possibly corresponds to TRBD1 (5 bases). The ends were cut back, 0 bases at V and 6 bases at J, with 9 bases in the middle. This CDR3 has 13 residues. CDR1 and CDR2 (germline): SGHRS, YFSETQ. CDR3 protein: CASSLERGSEAFF. In nucleotides, the CDR3 is TGCGCCAGCAGCTTGGAAAGGGGATCTGAAGCTTTCTTT. The variable domain in full, with the rest retrieved from reference TRBV5-1 and TRBJ1-1, is KAGVTQTPRYLIKTRGQQVTLSCSPISGHRSVSWYQQTPGQGLQFLFEYFSETQRNKGNFPGRFSGRQFSNSRSEMNVSTLELGDSALYLCASSLERGSEAFFGQGTRLTVV.

CDR3 nucleotide sequence: TGTGCCAGCACCTTGGAGGGAGGAACCAATGAGCAGTTCTTC. As protein: CASTLEGGTNEQFF. The chain recombines TRBV11-3 with TRBJ2-1; tentative D call: TRBD2 (6 bases). Germline CDR1 reads SGHNT; CDR2 reads YENEEA. The CDR3 has 14 amino acids. The V end lost 7 bases, the J end lost 6 bases, and 16 bases lay between the germline ends. The variable domain in full, with the rest retrieved from reference TRBV11-3 and TRBJ2-1, is EAGVVQSPRYKIIEKKQPVAFWCNPISGHNTLYWYLQNLGQGPELLIRYENEEAVDDSQLPKDRFSAERLKGVDSTLKIQPAELGDSAVYLCASTLEGGTNEQFFGPGTRLTVL.

This sequence joins TRBV21-1 and TRBJ2-1; no DNA check was done on the table's D call, TRBD2. TRBV21-1 is shown as a pseudogene. The CDR3 runs 14 residues. The CDR3 bases are TGTGCCAGCAGCAGGAGCGGGAGGAACAATGAGCAGTTCTTC. It yields the protein CASSRSGRNNEQFF.

The rearrangement joins TRBV9 to TRBJ1-4; D gene uncertain. Germline CDR1 and CDR2: SGDLS and YYNGEE. V was clipped by 3 bases and J by 8 bases, with 2 bases between them. The CDR3 is made up of 10 amino acids. For the CDR3, the DNA is TGTGCCAGCAGCGGAGAAAAACTGTTTTTT. Encoded protein: CASSGEKLFF.

The chain recombines TRBV3-1 (or the pseudogene TRBV3-2) with TRBJ2-7; D perhaps matches TRBD2 (6 bases). Germline-derived CDR1 and CDR2 are LGHDT and YNNKEL (reference sequence). The length of the CDR3 is 14 residues. V lost 4 bases to trimming and J lost 7 bases, with 17 bases between them. CDR3 sequence reads: CASSPGLAVVEQYF. The DNA of the CDR3 is TGTGCCAGCAGCCCCGGGTTAGCGGTCGTTGAGCAGTACTTC.

V is TRBV7-9 and J is TRBJ2-2; TRBD1 aligns across 9 bases. Germline CDR1 and CDR2: SEHNR and FQNEAQ (reference sequence). V trimming: 5 bases; J trimming: 4 bases; junction bases outside the gene matches: 11. The CDR3 sequence is 17 residues long. CDR3 coding DNA: TGTGCCAGCAGCCCAGGGGCGCGGGACAGGGTCACCGGGGAGCTGTTTTTT. Amino acids: CASSPGARDRVTGELFF.

The chain has TRBV6-6 and TRBJ1-1; tentative D call: TRBD1 (5 bases). V lost 0 bases, J lost 1 base, and 6 bases lay in between. This CDR3 is built from 14 residues. Germline V lookup: CDR1 MNHNY, CDR2 SVGAGI (reference sequence). The CDR3 region has the DNA TGTGCCAGCAGTTACTCCCAGGGGAACACTGAAGCTTTCTTT. Translating it yields CASSYSQGNTEAFF.

The chain carries TRBV3-1 (or the pseudogene TRBV3-2) and TRBJ1-6; D is possibly TRBD1 (6 bases). The CDR3 has 13 residues. Trimming pared 0 bases from V and 12 bases from J, leaving 9 bases between. Germline V gene data show CDR1 as LGHDT and CDR2 as YNNKEL (reference sequence). CDR3 amino acids: CASSQEWGQPLHF. The CDR3 region has the DNA TGTGCCAGCAGCCAAGAATGGGGACAACCCCTCCACTTT.

V gene TRBV24-1 combines with J gene TRBJ1-4, with 9 bases aligning to TRBD1. CDR1 and CDR2 (germline): KGHDR, SFDVKD. V lost 3 bases, J lost 8 bases, and 6 bases stayed unmatched. The CDR3 spans 15 residues. CDR3 amino acids: CATSDAQGAGEKLFF. CDR3 sequence (DNA): TGTGCCACCAGTGATGCACAGGGGGCCGGGGAAAAACTGTTTTTT.

This rearrangement joins TRBV6-2 or TRBV6-3 to TRBJ2-7; D assignment may be TRBD1 or TRBD2 (5 bases each). CDR1 MNHEY and CDR2 SVGEGT come from the germline V gene. V was shortened by 5 bases and J by 8 bases, with 22 bases between the two germline ends. CDR3 length equals 15 residues. The CDR3 DNA is TGTGCCAGCAGTCTCCTACCGGGACCAGGGTGGAAGCAGTACGTC. As protein: CASSLLPGPGWKQYV.

J is TRBJ1-2 and V is TRBV4-3, with D perhaps TRBD1 (5 bases). This CDR3 comprises 15 residues. Germline CDR1 and CDR2: LGHNA and YSLEER. V was trimmed by 0 bases and J by 3 bases, leaving 11 bases between them. CDR3 nucleotide sequence: TGCGCCAGCAGCCAAGATCTCGAGACAGACTATGGCTACACCTTC. Its protein product is CASSQDLETDYGYTF.